Detailed here is one T cell receptor (beta chain). The record originates from a study of cytomegalovirus exposure and HLA in healthy donors. Germline V gives CDR1 LGHNA, CDR2 YSLEER. CDR3 length equals 14 residues. V was trimmed by 5 bases and J by 4 bases, leaving 14 bases between them. The PCR contained 60 Vbeta and 13 Jbeta primers. Sequencing was performed with immunoSEQ multiplex PCR; in TCRdb, only in-frame clones are kept and a portion is missing. Here the sample spans more than 150,000 clones, 60% to 85% being singletons. The source of this sequence is a girl aged 5-17 years in good health and CMV-seropositive. Sample: PBMCs. This chain joins TRBV4-3 and TRBJ1-1; tentative D call: TRBD1 (5 bases). The CDR3 nucleotides are TGCGCCAGCAGCACCAGGGAATTGAGCACTGAAGCTTTCTTT. This sequence encodes CASSTRELSTEAFF.